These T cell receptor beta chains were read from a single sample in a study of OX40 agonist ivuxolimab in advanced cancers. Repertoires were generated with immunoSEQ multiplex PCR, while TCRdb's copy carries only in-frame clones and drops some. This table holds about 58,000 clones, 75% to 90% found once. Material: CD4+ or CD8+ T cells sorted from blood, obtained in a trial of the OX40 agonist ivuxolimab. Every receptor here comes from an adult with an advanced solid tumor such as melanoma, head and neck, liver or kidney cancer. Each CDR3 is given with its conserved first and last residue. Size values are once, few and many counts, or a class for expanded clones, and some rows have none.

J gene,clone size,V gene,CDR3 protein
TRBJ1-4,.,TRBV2,CASTRGEEKLFF
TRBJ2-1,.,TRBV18,CASSPPGTDEQFF
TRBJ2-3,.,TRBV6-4,CASKLTSTTDTQYF
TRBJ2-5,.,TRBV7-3,CASSLTSGEETQYF
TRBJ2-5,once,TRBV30,CAWRSRDRGNRETQYF
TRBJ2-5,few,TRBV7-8,CASSLGRGGPVQETQYF
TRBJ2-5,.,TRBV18,CASSSPTTRETQYF
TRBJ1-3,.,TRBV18,CASSADGSGNTIYF
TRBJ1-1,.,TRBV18,CASSPTSGKTEAFF
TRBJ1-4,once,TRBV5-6,CASSLVGGTTNEKLFF
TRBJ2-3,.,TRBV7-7,CASSTLAGSSTDTQYF